This is a list of T cell receptor beta chains from one sample in a study of T-cell memory formation after mild COVID-19. TCRdb used MiXCR to reprocess the 5' RACE reads, holding one entry per CDR3 protein. This sample yields 400,000 to 550,000 distinct CDR3 sequences, of which about 23% are seen a single time; under 15% belongs to the top ten. Material for sequencing was PBMCs or a T cell subset sorted from them (not recorded which). The receptors were sampled from an adult woman who had mild COVID-19 (a few samples of this study predate the infection). Cell type and time point are not known. CDR3s include the opening cysteine and the closing phenylalanine or tryptophan. D genes are given only for firm matches. For some rows the clone size is stated as once, few or many, or as a class when expanded; others skip it.

d_gene,v_gene,abundance,j_gene,CDR3nt,CDR3aa
TRBD2,TRBV7-6,few,TRBJ2-2,TGTGCCAGCAGCCTCAGGACTAGCGGGGCCAAGAACACCGGGGAGCTGTTTTTT,CASSLRTSGAKNTGELFF
TRBD2,TRBV7-2,few,TRBJ2-3,TGTGCCAGCACTTTAGCGGGGGGGGGCACAGATACGCAGTATTTT,CASTLAGGGTDTQYF
-,TRBV4-3,-,TRBJ2-1,TGCGCCAGCAGCCAAGGGGTGGGTAGCGAATCCTACAATGAGCAGTTCTTC,CASSQGVGSESYNEQFF
-,TRBV5-1,-,TRBJ2-2,TGCGCCAGCAGCATAGAGACCGTACCGGGGGAGCTGTTTTTT,CASSIETVPGELFF
-,TRBV15,-,TRBJ2-2,TGTGCCACCAGCAGAGATAAGGGGCTCGGGGAGCTGTTTTTT,CATSRDKGLGELFF
-,TRBV5-1,-,TRBJ2-2,TGCGCCAGCAGGCCGGGGACCCAGAACACCGGGGAGCTGTTTTTT,CASRPGTQNTGELFF
-,TRBV5-5,-,TRBJ1-1,TGTGCCAGCAGCTTGATGTGGGCGTGGGTCATGAACACTGAAGCTTTCTTT,CASSLMWAWVMNTEAFF
TRBD2,TRBV12-3/TRBV12-4,-,TRBJ2-3,TGTGCCGTTAGCGGGAGGACTAGCACAGATACGCAGTATTTT,CAVSGRTSTDTQYF
TRBD1,TRBV11-3,-,TRBJ2-2,TGTGCCAGCAGCTTAGATCGCGGGACAGGGTATCTAAACACCGGGGAGCTGTTTTTT,CASSLDRGTGYLNTGELFF
TRBD2,TRBV12-3/TRBV12-4,many,TRBJ2-5,TGTGCCAGCAGTCCCTGGACTAGCGGGAAAGAGACCCAGTACTTC,CASSPWTSGKETQYF
-,TRBV4-3,few,TRBJ2-7,TGCGCCAGCAGCCATACCCAGGCCCACGAGCAGTACTTC,CASSHTQAHEQYF
TRBD1,TRBV28,few,TRBJ1-1,TGTGCCAGCAGTTCCCTGCCCGGGACAGCCATGTACTTT,CASSSLPGTAMYF
-,TRBV6-5,-,TRBJ2-1,TGTGCCAGCAGTTACTCGAGCCCCTCTCCCCATGAGCAGTTCTTC,CASSYSSPSPHEQFF
TRBD2,TRBV12-5,-,TRBJ2-3,TGTGCTAGTGCCCCCGGACTAGCAGATACGCAGTATTTT,CASAPGLADTQYF
-,TRBV12-3/TRBV12-4,few,TRBJ2-1,TGTGCCAGCAGTTTTGCAACGGCGGGGCCTTCCTACAATGAGCAGTTCTTC,CASSFATAGPSYNEQFF
-,TRBV7-2,-,TRBJ1-5,TGTGCCAGCAGCTTAGCCCAGTCAAGCAATCAGCCCCAGCATTTT,CASSLAQSSNQPQHF
-,TRBV27,-,TRBJ1-5,TGTGCCAGCAGGGATCAAGGTAATAGCAATCAGCCCCAGCATTTT,CASRDQGNSNQPQHF
-,TRBV7-2,few,TRBJ2-7,TGTGCCAGCAGCTCTAGGGCTAATGGAATCTACGAGCAGTACTTC,CASSSRANGIYEQYF
-,TRBV2,few,TRBJ1-5,TGTGCCAGCAGTAGCCACGGGCAGCCCCAGCATTTT,CASSSHGQPQHF
-,TRBV21-1,few,TRBJ2-2,TGTGCCCACCTGGGAGACACGAACACCGGGGAGCTGTTTTTT,CAHLGDTNTGELFF
-,TRBV21-1,-,TRBJ2-5,TGTGCCAGCAGCAAAGTGGGGTTCCAAGAGACCCAGTACTTC,CASSKVGFQETQYF
-,TRBV5-6,few,TRBJ2-2,TGTGCCAGCAGCTTGGTTGGGTTTACGAACACCGGGGAGCTGTTTTTT,CASSLVGFTNTGELFF
-,TRBV5-5,-,TRBJ1-2,TGTGCCAGCGGTGACGTGGGGGCAGGTGCTTGGGGCTACACCTTC,CASGDVGAGAWGYTF
-,TRBV12-3/TRBV12-4,-,TRBJ1-1,TGTGCCAATGTACCTGGGGGGATCAGGAACACTGAAGCTTTCTTT,CANVPGGIRNTEAFF
-,TRBV9,few,TRBJ2-7,TGTGCCAGCAGCGTAGGTCAGGGGTCCCACGAGCAGTACTTC,CASSVGQGSHEQYF
-,TRBV9,-,TRBJ2-2,TGTGCCAGCAGCGTAGGATACAGCACCGGGGAGCTGTTTTTT,CASSVGYSTGELFF
TRBD2,TRBV11-2,-,TRBJ2-1,TGTGCCAGCAGCGAAAAGACCGGACTAGCGGGAGGGATAAGCTCCTACAATGAGCAGTTCTTC,CASSEKTGLAGGISSYNEQFF
-,TRBV5-6,few,TRBJ2-2,TGTGCCAGCAGCGTGGGACATGAAGACACCGGGGAGCTGTTTTTT,CASSVGHEDTGELFF
-,TRBV20-1,few,TRBJ1-2,TGCAGTGCTAGAGGGCAGAGCGGAGACCCGTATGGCTACACCTTC,CSARGQSGDPYGYTF
-,TRBV5-1,-,TRBJ2-1,TGCGCCAGCAGCTTGGATGGCAGGGCGAATGAGCAGTTCTTC,CASSLDGRANEQFF
-,TRBV24-1,few,TRBJ2-1,TGTGCCACCAGTGATTTGTGGGGGACTGGTGAGCAGTTCTTC,CATSDLWGTGEQFF
TRBD2,TRBV20-1,-,TRBJ2-3,TGCAGTGCTATCTGGACTAGCGGGGGTTCAGATACGCAGTATTTT,CSAIWTSGGSDTQYF
-,TRBV3-1,-,TRBJ2-2,TGTGCCAGCAGGAGCACGTTAGGATACACCGGGGAGCTGTTTTTT,CASRSTLGYTGELFF
TRBD2,TRBV7-3,few,TRBJ2-5,TGTGCCAGCAGCTTATCCGGCGGGGGGGCCTGGGAGACCCAGTACTTC,CASSLSGGGAWETQYF
TRBD2,TRBV5-1,once,TRBJ2-4,TGCACCAGCAGCTCCGCCCAGGGACTAGTGGATGGGCAAAACATTCAGTACTTC,CTSSSAQGLVDGQNIQYF
-,TRBV24-1,-,TRBJ2-1,TGTGCCACCAGTGACGCCGGACAGACCTCCTACAATGAGCAGTTCTTC,CATSDAGQTSYNEQFF
-,TRBV19,-,TRBJ2-1,TGTGCCAGTAGTATAACCGGGATCAATGAGCAGTTCTTC,CASSITGINEQFF
-,TRBV6-2/TRBV6-3,-,TRBJ1-1,TGTGCCAGCAGTTACCGAAGGGGAGAAACTGAAGCTTTCTTT,CASSYRRGETEAFF
-,TRBV19,-,TRBJ1-1,TGTGCCAGTAGTATAGAAGGCCCGGAAGGGGAAGCTTTCTTT,CASSIEGPEGEAFF
TRBD2,TRBV19,few,TRBJ2-7,TGTGCCAGTAGTATCAGGACTAGCGGGAATTACGAGCAGTACTTC,CASSIRTSGNYEQYF
-,TRBV7-8,few,TRBJ2-7,TGTGCCAGCAGCCTACGGACGGACGGCTCTTACGAGCAGTACTTC,CASSLRTDGSYEQYF
-,TRBV29-1,few,TRBJ2-7,TGCAGCGTTGAAGATAACCCCAGGGGCAACGAGCAGTACTTC,CSVEDNPRGNEQYF
-,TRBV7-3,few,TRBJ2-1,TGTGCCAGCAGCCCGAGACAGGTCTCCTACAATGAGCAGTTCTTC,CASSPRQVSYNEQFF
-,TRBV7-2,-,TRBJ1-2,TGTGCCAGAAGCTCCGGGTCCGTCTTCTATGGCTACACCTTC,CARSSGSVFYGYTF
-,TRBV20-1,once,TRBJ2-3,TGCAGTGCTTTGGGACAGCGGGGTACAGATACGCAGTATTTT,CSALGQRGTDTQYF